This T cell receptor (beta chain) was sequenced during a study of blood T cell repertoires in COVID-19. CDR3 length equals 13 residues. The V gene's germline CDR1 is SGHNT and CDR2 YENEEA. V was pared by 4 bases and J by 0 bases, with 6 bases between. Data came from immunoSEQ multiplex PCR; TCRdb stores just in-frame clones and leaves some out. The table shows roughly 350,000 clones, with about 87% occurring only once. This clone was found a few times. The material sequenced was peripheral blood. This sequence joins TRBV11-3 and TRBJ1-1; D unresolved. The TCR originated in a woman aged 45-60 years with COVID-19, enrolled during active disease. CDR3 amino acids: CASSSPVNTEAFF. The CDR3 nucleotides read TGTGCCAGCAGCTCTCCCGTGAACACTGAAGCTTTCTTT.